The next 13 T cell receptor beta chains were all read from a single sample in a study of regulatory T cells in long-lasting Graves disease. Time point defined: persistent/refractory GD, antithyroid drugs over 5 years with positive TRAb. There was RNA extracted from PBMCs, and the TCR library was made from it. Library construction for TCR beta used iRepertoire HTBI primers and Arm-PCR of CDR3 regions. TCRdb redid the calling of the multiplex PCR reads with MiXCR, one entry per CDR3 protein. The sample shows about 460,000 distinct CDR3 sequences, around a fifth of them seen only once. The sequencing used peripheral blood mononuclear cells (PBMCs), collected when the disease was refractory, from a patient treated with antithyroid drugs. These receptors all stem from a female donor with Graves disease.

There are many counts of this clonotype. In DNA form, the CDR3 reads TGTGCCAGCAGCCCTACACTGGGTGGAGAGACCCAGTACTTC. Translated: CASSPTLGGETQYF. V gene TRBV28 combines with J gene TRBJ2-5; no clear D. Germline V gene data show CDR1 as MDHEN and CDR2 as SYDVKM. V dropped 6 bases and J dropped 4 bases, with 15 bases sitting between them. The CDR3 is 14 amino acids.

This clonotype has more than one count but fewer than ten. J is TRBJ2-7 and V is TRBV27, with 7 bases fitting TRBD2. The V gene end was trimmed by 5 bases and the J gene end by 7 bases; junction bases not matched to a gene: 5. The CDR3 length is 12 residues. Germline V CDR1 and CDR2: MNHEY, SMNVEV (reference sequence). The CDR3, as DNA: TGTGCCAGCAGTACAGCCGGGGGGGAGCAGTACTTC. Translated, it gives CASSTAGGEQYF.

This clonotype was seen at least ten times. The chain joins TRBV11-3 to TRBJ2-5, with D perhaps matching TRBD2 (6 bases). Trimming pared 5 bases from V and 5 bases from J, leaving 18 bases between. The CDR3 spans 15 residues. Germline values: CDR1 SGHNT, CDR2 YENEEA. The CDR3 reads CASSPEGGRPETQYF. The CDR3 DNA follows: TGTGCCAGCAGCCCAGAGGGAGGCCGACCGGAGACCCAGTACTTC. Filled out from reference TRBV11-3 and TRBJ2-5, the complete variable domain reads EAGVVQSPRYKIIEKKQPVAFWCNPISGHNTLYWYLQNLGQGPELLIRYENEEAVDDSQLPKDRFSAERLKGVDSTLKIQPAELGDSAVYLCASSPEGGRPETQYFGPGTRLLVL.

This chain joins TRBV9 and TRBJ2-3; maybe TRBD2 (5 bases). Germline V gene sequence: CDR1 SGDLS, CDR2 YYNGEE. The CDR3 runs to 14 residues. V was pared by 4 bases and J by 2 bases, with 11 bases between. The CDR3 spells CASSYGLYTDTQYF. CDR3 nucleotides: TGTGCCAGCAGCTATGGACTGTACACAGATACGCAGTATTTT.

CDR3 bases: TGTGCCAGTATCGGGGGGAAGGGAACGCCTACGGGGGGCTACACCTTC. Its translation: CASIGGKGTPTGGYTF. The chain recombines TRBV19 with TRBJ1-2; maybe TRBD1 (5 bases). The V gene's germline CDR1 is LNHDA and CDR2 SQIVND (reference sequence). Trimming took off 7 bases at V and 8 bases at J, with 26 bases between the two ends. The CDR3 runs to 16 residues.

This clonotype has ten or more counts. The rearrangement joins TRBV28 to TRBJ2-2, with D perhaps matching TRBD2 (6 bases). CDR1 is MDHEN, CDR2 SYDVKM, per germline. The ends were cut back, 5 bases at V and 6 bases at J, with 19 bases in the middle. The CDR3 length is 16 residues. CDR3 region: CASSPPGVGRPGELFF. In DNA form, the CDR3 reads TGTGCCAGCAGTCCCCCGGGAGTCGGTCGTCCCGGGGAGCTGTTTTTT.

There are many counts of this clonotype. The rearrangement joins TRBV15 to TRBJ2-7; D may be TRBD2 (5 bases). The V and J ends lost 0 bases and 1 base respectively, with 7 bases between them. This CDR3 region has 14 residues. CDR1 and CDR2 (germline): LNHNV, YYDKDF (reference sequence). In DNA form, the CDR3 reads TGTGCCACCAGCAGAGATACGGGATCCTACGAGCAGTACTTC. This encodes CATSRDTGSYEQYF.

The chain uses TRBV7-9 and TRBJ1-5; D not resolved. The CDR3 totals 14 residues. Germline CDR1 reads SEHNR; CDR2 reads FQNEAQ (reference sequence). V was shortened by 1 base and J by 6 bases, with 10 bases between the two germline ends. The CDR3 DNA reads TGTGCCAGCAGCTTAGAACAAATTGGTCAGCCCCAGCATTTT. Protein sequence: CASSLEQIGQPQHF.

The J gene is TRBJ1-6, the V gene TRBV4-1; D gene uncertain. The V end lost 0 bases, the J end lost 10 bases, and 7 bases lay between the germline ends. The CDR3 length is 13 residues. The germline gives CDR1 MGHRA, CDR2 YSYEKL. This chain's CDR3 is CASSQESPSPLHF. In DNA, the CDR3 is TGCGCCAGCAGCCAAGAATCTCCATCACCCCTCCACTTT.

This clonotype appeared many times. CDR3 sequence reads: CASGTGTEMVDTF. DNA for the CDR3: TGTGCCAGCGGAACCGGGACAGAGATGGTCGATACCTTC. The genes are TRBV12-3 or TRBV12-4 and TRBJ1-2, with TRBD1 matching 7 bases. J lost 14 bases, V lost 8 bases, and 17 bases had no gene match. The CDR3 is made up of 13 amino acids.

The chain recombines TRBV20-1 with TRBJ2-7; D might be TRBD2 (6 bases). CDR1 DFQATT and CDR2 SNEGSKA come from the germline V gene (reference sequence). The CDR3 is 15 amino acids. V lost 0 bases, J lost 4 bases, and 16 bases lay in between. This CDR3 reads CSARDGTGLKYEQYF. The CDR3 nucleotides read TGCAGTGCTAGAGATGGTACAGGACTAAAGTACGAGCAGTACTTC.

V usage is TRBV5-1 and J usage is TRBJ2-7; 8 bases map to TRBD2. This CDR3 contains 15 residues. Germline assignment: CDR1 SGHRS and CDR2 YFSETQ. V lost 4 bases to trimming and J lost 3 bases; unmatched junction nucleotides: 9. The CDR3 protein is CASSPGGDSNYEQYF. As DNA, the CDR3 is TGCGCCAGCAGCCCGGGGGGGGACTCCAACTACGAGCAGTACTTC.

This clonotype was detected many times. CDR3: CAIRNPGQPPRPYTF. Written as DNA, the CDR3 is TGTGCCATCAGGAACCCGGGACAGCCTCCTAGGCCCTACACCTTC. V usage is TRBV10-3 and J usage is TRBJ1-2; TRBD1 matches at 7 bases. Losses at the gene ends were 6 bases for V and 10 bases for J; bases not matched to a gene: 17. The germline V gene encodes CDR1 ENHRY and CDR2 SYGVKD. This CDR3 spans 15 amino acids.